This T cell receptor beta chain was sequenced for a study of human T cells and chemical hapten exposure (dated by TCRdb to 2020 to 2022). In terms of the full investigation: For sensitization, 2% DPC in acetone was applied to a roughly 2 cm by roughly 2 cm area of upper inner arm skin. The study tracked peripheral blood TCR repertoire changes in vivo during primary and secondary sensitization to the hapten diphenylcyclopropenone (DPC) in alopecia patients. Patients additionally received weekly therapeutic DPC doses to the scalp throughout the roughly 24-week study period. Blood samples were taken from patients before sensitization (week 0) and then at 2, 6 and about 24 weeks after DPC sensitization. The patient cohort, mostly female, included alopecia areata with under or over 50% scalp involvement, alopecia totalis and alopecia universalis. Patch testing on the upper back used Finn chambers containing 0.01% DPC, with scoring done after 6 days according to International Contact Dermatitis Research Group standards. Blood for TCR sequencing was provided by twenty-nine alopecia patients at one to four time points (pre-sensitization, 2, 6 and 24 weeks). Libraries were pooled for sequencing, and variation in per-sample TCR yields was attributed mainly to small differences in library volumes within the pool. What the authors observed across the whole study: The number of TCRs above 1 in 1000 frequency did not change with DPC sensitization; there was no evidence of global repertoire structure alterations. Patch test score correlated positively with the number of PT1 expanded TCRs, reaching significance at thresholds 8, 16 and 32 but not at 4. After repeated subsampling, the strength of the expansion versus patch-test correlation and the threshold at which it became significant changed. Because all patients had alopecia, a presumed autoimmune disease, the immune response of the patients might differ from that of healthy individuals. Significantly more large CDR3 similarity clusters were formed by expanded TCRs than by pre-sensitization or healthy control sets, consistent with antigen-driven responses.

For CDR1 and CDR2, the germline V gene (reference sequence) lists SGHKS and YYEKEE. A distance of 21 bases separates the germline ends of V and J, which lose 4 bases and 6 bases respectively. Counted from cysteine to phenylalanine, this CDR3 has 16 amino acids. CDR3 DNA is the only sequence kept; it has 48 bases, read in frame from the first base. Explained via the paper, the time point label denotes: patch test 1, 2 weeks after DPC sensitization. The treatment or condition label corresponds to: therapeutic diphenylcyclopropenone sensitization with weekly scalp DPC. At every patch-test visit, the blood draw took place before the patch test was put on. Patients were eligible if aged 18 to 70, diagnosed with alopecia and judged suitable for DPC therapy, and pregnant patients were excluded. Total RNA was extracted from unfractionated whole blood collected in Tempus Blood RNA tubes. Library preparation employed RACE. These reads were obtained on a NextSeq 500. During library preparation, unique molecular identifiers were attached to individual cDNA molecules so that TCRs could be counted quantitatively and reproducibly. From each blood RNA sample, both TCR alpha and TCR beta chains were sequenced. In the source study's methods: Samples had a median of roughly 87,000 TCRs, with a range from about 23,224 to 750,000. The Decombinator software suite was used to annotate the V, J and CDR3 of the TCR reads. For PS versus PT1 abundance plots, all samples were subsampled to the same number of TCRs (28,000). TCRs were defined as expanded if absent before sensitization and observed at least eight times at the 2-week time point. TCRdb redid the processing of the public reads, applying fastp at Q25 and MiXCR, and retained in-frame beta chains. Under each unique CDR3 protein, matching rows form one entry showing the most common genes and DNA. These V and J calls are TCRdb output, not the study's own analysis. The sample contains approximately 400,000 distinct CDR3 sequences, around 4.8% of them found a single time. The ten largest clonotypes hold approximately 2.1% of the sample.

About this clonotype itself: Its antigen is still unknown. No base quality values were provided; no much bigger clone lies one nucleotide off.

The sample consisted of whole blood, taken in connection with sensitization to the hapten diphenylcyclopropenone (DPC). The V and J genes are TRBV5-5 and TRBJ2-3, with a tentative D gene TRBD2 over 7 matching bases. This TCR derives from a woman aged 45-65 years with alopecia areata. Some clones in this sample may be carry-over from other donors' samples. For the CDR3, the sequence is CASSVPGHREVDTQYF. The DNA sequence is as follows: TGTGCCAGCAGCGTACCGGGACATCGGGAGGTGGATACGCAGTATTTT.